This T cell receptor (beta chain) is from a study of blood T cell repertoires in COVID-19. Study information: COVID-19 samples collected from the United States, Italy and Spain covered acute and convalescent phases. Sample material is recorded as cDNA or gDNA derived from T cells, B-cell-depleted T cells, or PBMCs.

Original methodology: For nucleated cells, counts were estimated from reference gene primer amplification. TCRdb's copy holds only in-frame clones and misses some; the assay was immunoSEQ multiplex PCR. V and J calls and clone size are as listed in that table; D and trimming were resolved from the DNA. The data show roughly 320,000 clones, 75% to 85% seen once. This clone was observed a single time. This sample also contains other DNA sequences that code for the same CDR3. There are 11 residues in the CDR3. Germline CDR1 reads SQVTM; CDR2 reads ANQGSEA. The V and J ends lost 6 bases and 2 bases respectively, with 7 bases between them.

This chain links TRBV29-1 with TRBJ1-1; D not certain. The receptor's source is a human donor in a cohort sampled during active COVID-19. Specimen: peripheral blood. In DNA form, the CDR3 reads TGCAGCGTGGTAGTAAACACTGAAGCTTTCTTT. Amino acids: CSVVVNTEAFF.